Listed here is a single TCR beta chain. Study members were between 18 and 89 years old and lived in 20 to 30 US regions. Cohorts were based on clinical histories the participants reported. The data belong to a study of blood T cell repertoires in COVID-19. The protocol was immunoSEQ multiplex PCR, while the TCRdb copy is restricted to in-frame clones and leaves out a portion. The sample contains under 150,000 clones, 84% of which appear only once. Germline V CDR1 and CDR2: SGDLS, YYNGEE. V shed 2 bases and J shed 2 bases, with 8 bases lying between them. CDR3 length: 15 amino acids. Sequencing was done on a sample of PBMCs or T cells enriched from blood (not recorded which). The clonotype originates from a man aged 35 to 55 with acute COVID-19. The V call is TRBV9, the J call TRBJ2-6; D is perhaps TRBD2 (6 bases). The CDR3 DNA sequence: TGTGCCAGCAGCGTTGGGGGGACTGGGGCCAACGTCCTGACTTTC. Encoded protein: CASSVGGTGANVLTF.